These 28 T cell receptor beta chains were all obtained from the same sample, sequenced in a study of blood T cell repertoires in COVID-19. Data came from immunoSEQ multiplex PCR; TCRdb stores just in-frame clones and leaves some out. Among tens of thousands of clones, roughly 86% were seen once, and the ten largest hold roughly 7.7%. The sample consisted of peripheral blood. These receptors originate from a woman of 80 years or more with acute or convalescent COVID-19.

The rearrangement uses TRBV28 and TRBJ2-7; D is undetermined. The V end lost 3 bases, the J end lost 9 bases, and 12 bases lay between the germline ends. The V gene's germline CDR1 is MDHEN and CDR2 SYDVKM. This CDR3 spans 12 amino acids. This CDR3 reads CASSFNTPWQYF. CDR3 in DNA: TGTGCCAGCAGTTTTAATACTCCCTGGCAGTACTTC.

The chain recombines TRBV6-6 with TRBJ2-7, with D possibly being TRBD2 (6 bases). The CDR3 contains 16 residues. The germline gives CDR1 MNHNY, CDR2 SVGAGI (reference sequence). Trimming stripped 4 bases from V and 3 bases from J, with 19 bases between. CDR3 region: CASSFLTGTGGYEQYF. The DNA of the CDR3 is TGTGCCAGCAGTTTTCTCACCGGGACTGGGGGCTACGAGCAGTACTTC.

V gene TRBV19 combines with J gene TRBJ1-5; D not certain. The germline V gene has CDR1 LNHDA and CDR2 SQIVND (reference sequence). The CDR3 totals 13 residues. V shed 4 bases and J shed 6 bases, with 10 bases lying between them. The CDR3 DNA is TGTGCCAGTAGTACCCGAGGTCTTCAGCCCCAGCATTTT. This sequence encodes CASSTRGLQPQHF.

The chain carries TRBV7-8 and TRBJ2-1; D uncertain. This CDR3 is 13 amino acids long. Germline lookup yields CDR1 SGHVS and CDR2 FQNEAQ. With 0 bases removed from V and 10 bases from J, the gap between germline ends came to 10 bases. In DNA form, the CDR3 reads TGTGCCAGCAGCTTAGCGCTTCGCGGCGAGCAGTTCTTC. It is translated as CASSLALRGEQFF.

The chain is built from TRBV27 and TRBJ2-7, with D possibly TRBD1 on 6 matching bases. The CDR3 spans 15 residues. Trimming removed 1 base from V and 2 bases from J, with 12 bases in between. Germline CDR1 and CDR2: MNHEY and SMNVEV (reference sequence). The CDR3 here is CASSLYPQGAYEQYF. The CDR3 DNA reads TGTGCCAGCAGTTTATACCCACAGGGCGCCTACGAGCAGTACTTC.

The genes are TRBV19 and TRBJ1-2; 7 bases map to TRBD1. The germline CDR1 and CDR2 sequences are LNHDA and SQIVND (reference sequence). V dropped 4 bases and J dropped 8; count of bases not matched to a gene: 10. The CDR3 is 14 amino acids. The CDR3 spells CASSTLSGQWGYTF. CDR3 sequence (DNA): TGTGCCAGTAGTACCCTCTCGGGACAGTGGGGCTACACCTTC. Using reference TRBV19 and TRBJ1-2 for the parts outside the CDR3, the full variable domain is DGGITQSPKYLFRKEGQNVTLSCEQNLNHDAMYWYRQDPGQGLRLIYYSQIVNDFQKGDIAEGYSVSREKKESFPLTVTSAQKNPTAFYLCASSTLSGQWGYTFGSGTRLTVV.

V usage is TRBV5-6 and J usage is TRBJ1-5, with D maybe TRBD1 (6 bases). CDR3 size: 16 residues. V gave up 0 bases and J gave up 0 bases, with 10 bases separating them. The V gene's germline CDR1 is SGHDT and CDR2 YYEEEE. DNA of the CDR3: TGTGCCAGCAGCTTGGGGACAGATCTTAGCAATCAGCCCCAGCATTTT. Translating it yields CASSLGTDLSNQPQHF.

The rearrangement joins TRBV7-6 to TRBJ2-7; tentatively, D is TRBD1 (6 bases). The V gene lost 6 bases and the J gene lost 4 bases, with 13 bases spanning the gap. Germline assignment: CDR1 SGHVS and CDR2 FNYEAQ. The CDR3 consists of 13 residues. CDR3 sequence (DNA): TGTGCCAGCAGTCGAACCAGGGGTTACGAGCAGTACTTC. Translating gives CASSRTRGYEQYF.

The chain employs TRBV5-1 and TRBJ2-3, with 7 bases aligning to TRBD2. The CDR3 has 18 residues. The V segment lost 1 base and the J segment 2 bases; nucleotides outside the gene matches: 13. The germline gives CDR1 SGHRS, CDR2 YFSETQ. The CDR3 bases are TGCGCCAGCAGCTTGTCTGCACTAGCGCAGACCCTCACAGATACGCAGTATTTT. The encoded protein is CASSLSALAQTLTDTQYF. Filled out from reference TRBV5-1 and TRBJ2-3, the complete variable domain reads KAGVTQTPRYLIKTRGQQVTLSCSPISGHRSVSWYQQTPGQGLQFLFEYFSETQRNKGNFPGRFSGRQFSNSRSEMNVSTLELGDSALYLCASSLSALAQTLTDTQYFGPGTRLTVL.

The chain has TRBV2 and TRBJ2-7, with TRBD1 matching over 8 bases. The germline gives CDR1 SNHLY, CDR2 FYNNEI. The ends lost 3 bases at V and 4 bases at J; junction bases unmatched: 2. This CDR3 contains 13 residues. CDR3 DNA: TGTGCCAGCAGTGAGACAGGGGTGTACGAGCAGTACTTC. Translated: CASSETGVYEQYF.

The rearrangement joins TRBV14 to TRBJ2-3, with 16 positions matching TRBD2. This CDR3 comprises 21 residues. CDR1 is SGHDN and CDR2 is FVKESK in the germline V gene. Trimming took 2 bases from V and 0 from J; bases not matched to a gene: 11. In nucleotides, the CDR3 is TGTGCCAGCAGCCAACACGCGGGACTAGCGGGGGGGCCTTCTAGCACAGATACGCAGTATTTT. Its translation: CASSQHAGLAGGPSSTDTQYF.

The chain combines TRBV7-8 with TRBJ2-7; perhaps TRBD2 as D (6 bases). The CDR3 covers 16 residues. V was cut by 5 bases and J by 0 bases, with 17 bases left in between. The germline V gene encodes CDR1 SGHVS and CDR2 FQNEAQ. CDR3 sequence reads: CASSPMGAGSSYEQYF. Here the CDR3 DNA reads TGTGCCAGCAGCCCCATGGGCGCGGGGAGCTCCTACGAGCAGTACTTC.

The rearrangement links TRBV6-2 or TRBV6-3 to TRBJ2-5, with a possible D match to TRBD2 (6 bases). The CDR3 totals 14 residues. Germline V lookup: CDR1 MNHEY, CDR2 SVGEGT. The V end was cut by 2 bases, the J end by 2 bases, with 9 bases between. CDR3 sequence (DNA): TGTGCCAGCAGTTACGGGGGGACTCAAGAGACCCAGTACTTC. Its translation is CASSYGGTQETQYF.

The J gene is TRBJ1-5, the V gene TRBV19; the D gene is possibly TRBD1 (6 bases). Germline lookup yields CDR1 LNHDA and CDR2 SQIVND (reference sequence). The CDR3 has 16 amino acids. V lost 1 base and J lost 7, with 17 bases in between. The CDR3 region has the DNA TGTGCCAGTAGTATAGGTCAGGCTCGAAGGGGGCAGCCCCAGCATTTT. Its translation is CASSIGQARRGQPQHF.

V gene TRBV27 combines with J gene TRBJ2-7, with 7 bases matching TRBD2. The CDR3 is made up of 17 amino acids. With V trimmed by 3 bases and J by 2 bases, 13 bases remained unmatched. Per germline, CDR1 MNHEY and CDR2 SMNVEV (reference sequence). CDR3 region: CASSFLPSGLPTYEQYF. The CDR3 bases are TGTGCCAGCAGTTTCCTACCTAGCGGACTCCCAACCTACGAGCAGTACTTC.

This clone was counted once. This rearrangement joins TRBV3-1 (or the pseudogene TRBV3-2) to TRBJ2-7, with D maybe TRBD2 (6 bases). This CDR3 has 14 residues. Germline loops: CDR1 LGHDT, CDR2 YNNKEL (reference sequence). Trimming stripped 3 bases from V and 3 bases from J, with 12 bases between. Here the CDR3 reads CASSQREKHYEQYF. CDR3 DNA: TGTGCCAGCAGCCAGCGGGAAAAGCACTACGAGCAGTACTTC.

The V and J genes are TRBV27 and TRBJ2-2, with D tentatively TRBD1 (6 bases). This CDR3 is built from 12 residues. CDR1 is MNHEY, CDR2 SMNVEV, per germline (reference sequence). Trimming took off 5 bases at V and 13 bases at J, with 14 bases between the two ends. The DNA for the CDR3 is TGTGCCAGCAGTACTCCGGGCAGGGGGCTGTTTTTT. Translation gives CASSTPGRGLFF.

The gene calls are TRBV5-1 and TRBJ2-7; a weak D match, TRBD2 (7 bases). The ends were cut back, 4 bases at V and 9 bases at J, with 20 bases in the middle. This CDR3 has 14 amino acids. Germline CDR1 is SGHRS and CDR2 is YFSETQ. Written as DNA, the CDR3 is TGCGCCAGCAGCGCCGTCAGGGGAGGGGCTGGGCAGTACTTC. It codes for CASSAVRGGAGQYF.

V usage is TRBV5-1 and J usage is TRBJ2-5, with 12 bases fitting TRBD1. This CDR3 is 15 amino acids long. V trimming: 4 bases; J trimming: 5 bases; junction bases outside the gene matches: 6. Germline loops: CDR1 SGHRS, CDR2 YFSETQ. CDR3 residues: CASSGGQGARETQYF. CDR3 sequence (DNA): TGCGCCAGCAGCGGGGGACAGGGGGCGCGGGAGACCCAGTACTTC.

DNA of the CDR3: TGTGCCAGCAGGACAGCGGCTAGCGGGCAGAACACCGGGGAGCTGTTTTTT. Translated: CASRTAASGQNTGELFF. J is TRBJ2-2 and V is TRBV7-2; TRBD2 aligns across 8 bases. In germline, CDR1 is SGHTA, CDR2 FQGNSA. The junction had 10 bases not matched to a gene; V was cut back by 6 bases and J by 1 base. CDR3 length equals 17 residues.

On this clone itself: Sequence at one end of the junction differs from germline and may be a read error. The V and J genes are TRBV5-1 and TRBJ1-2, with a weak D call TRBD1 (6 bases). From germline, CDR1 is SGHRS and CDR2 YFSETQ. The CDR3 loop spans 15 amino acids. The CDR3 loop is CASSLEIAGVASLSF. CDR3 coding DNA: TGCGCCAGCAGCTTGGAGATCGCAGGGGTCGCCTCTTTGAGCTTC.

The V and J genes are TRBV7-2 and TRBJ2-3; 14 bases agree with TRBD2. The V gene end was trimmed by 5 bases and the J gene end by 6 bases; junction bases not matched to a gene: 7. The CDR3 is made up of 16 amino acids. Germline V gives CDR1 SGHTA, CDR2 FQGNSA. CDR3 nucleotide sequence: TGTGCCAGCAGCCCCAGACTAGCGGGAGGGCGGGATACGCAGTATTTT. Translated, it gives CASSPRLAGGRDTQYF.

The chain carries TRBV11-2 and TRBJ1-1; possible D gene TRBD1, 5 bases. The germline V gene encodes CDR1 SGHAT and CDR2 FQNNGV. This CDR3 has 16 amino acids. V lost 5 bases and J 5 bases, leaving 21 bases between the germline ends. In DNA, the CDR3 is TGTGCCAGCAGCGGGGGGTCGGGACTCCCGGCAACTGAAGCTTTCTTT. This sequence encodes CASSGGSGLPATEAFF.

The V gene is TRBV2, the J gene TRBJ2-5; TRBD2 is a possible D gene (8 bases). This CDR3 contains 14 residues. Germline V gene data show CDR1 as SNHLY and CDR2 as FYNNEI. The germline V and J ends were trimmed by 6 bases and 3 bases, with 14 bases remaining between them. CDR3 in amino acids: CASRVAGTEETQYF. The CDR3 bases are TGTGCCAGCAGAGTAGCGGGGACAGAAGAGACCCAGTACTTC.

The chain employs TRBV4-1 and TRBJ2-1, with 9 nucleotides matching TRBD2. The CDR3 extends over 15 amino acids. CDR1 is MGHRA, CDR2 YSYEKL, per germline. The trim removed 2 bases at V and 9 bases at J, leaving 8 bases unmatched. The CDR3, as DNA: TGCGCCAGCAGCCAATTAAGCGGGGGGCAGGGTGAGCAGTTCTTC. This gives the protein CASSQLSGGQGEQFF.

The chain employs TRBV6-5 and TRBJ2-4, with D possibly being TRBD1 (5 bases). This CDR3 has 15 amino acids. Trimming took off 6 bases at V and 8 bases at J, with 20 bases between the two ends. CDR1 MNHEY and CDR2 SVGAGI come from the germline V gene. CDR3 nucleotides: TGTGCCAGCAGGTCTCCCCGGCAGGGTCAAGACATTCAGTACTTC. Amino acid sequence: CASRSPRQGQDIQYF.

The chain joins TRBV5-1 to TRBJ1-3; 9 nucleotides line up with TRBD1. The CDR3 is 15 amino acids. CDR1 and CDR2 (germline): SGHRS, YFSETQ. Trimming removed 0 bases from V and 4 bases from J; junction bases left unmatched: 2. The CDR3 is CASSLDRGPGNTIYF. CDR3 DNA: TGCGCCAGCAGCTTGGACAGGGGGCCGGGAAACACCATATATTTT.

This chain links TRBV10-2 with TRBJ1-1; TRBD1 might be the D (5 bases). CDR3 size: 12 residues. Germline V lookup: CDR1 WSHSY, CDR2 SAAADI. V was pared by 9 bases and J by 3 bases, with 11 bases between. The CDR3 loop reads CASREGYTEAFF. The DNA of the CDR3 is TGCGCCAGTCGGGAGGGGTACACTGAAGCTTTCTTT.